A single sample is the source of the 2 T cell receptor beta chains below, sequenced in a study of cytomegalovirus exposure and HLA in healthy donors. The PCR had 60 Vbeta and 13 Jbeta primers. Repertoires were generated with immunoSEQ multiplex PCR, while TCRdb's copy carries only in-frame clones and drops some. The sample yields about 120,000 clones, 75% to 85% seen once. The sample consisted of PBMCs. These receptors all come from a man aged 25 to 40 in good health and CMV-seropositive.

This clone was seen a few times. The J gene is TRBJ2-2, the V gene TRBV19, with 10 positions matching TRBD1. The CDR3 loop spans 14 amino acids. Trimming removed 7 bases from V and 7 bases from J; junction bases left unmatched: 6. Germline assignment: CDR1 LNHDA and CDR2 SQIVND (reference sequence). CDR3 nucleotide sequence: TGTGCCAGTATGGCGGGACAGGGGAGCGGGGAGCTGTTTTTT. As protein: CASMAGQGSGELFF.

The V call is TRBV27, the J call TRBJ1-5; TRBD1 is a possible D gene (5 bases). The germline V gene has CDR1 MNHEY and CDR2 SMNVEV (reference sequence). The V end was cut by 1 base, the J end by 0 bases, with 7 bases between. The CDR3 has 15 amino acids. CDR3 sequence reads: CASSLYGGSNQPQHF. The CDR3 nucleotides are TGTGCCAGCAGTTTATACGGGGGTAGCAATCAGCCCCAGCATTTT.